One sample yielded the 18 T cell receptor beta chains listed below, sequenced in a study of molecular identifiers for immune sequencing clone quantification. One entry per CDR3 protein, called by TCRdb with MiXCR from the PCR reads. Among about 320,000 distinct CDR3 sequences listed, over 20% were seen once. Sequencing was carried out using naive CD8+ T cells from blood, with Jurkat cell RNA spiked in. Subset denoted: FACS-sorted CD8+CD4-CCR7+CD45RA+ naive T cells. The receptors here all came from a human donor in good health. Some libraries in this study had Jurkat cell RNA spiked in.

This clonotype was observed at least ten times. The chain combines TRBV6-1 with TRBJ2-2; D is undetermined. Per the germline V gene, CDR1 is MNHNS and CDR2 is SASEGT. The CDR3 consists of 14 residues. The germline V and J ends were trimmed by 3 bases and 1 base, with 6 bases remaining between them. CDR3 protein: CASSEVGNTGELFF. CDR3 nucleotides: TGTGCCAGCAGTGAGGTCGGGAACACCGGGGAGCTGTTTTTT.

This clonotype was counted many times. This sequence joins TRBV20-1 and TRBJ1-2; D gene ambiguous. V was trimmed by 3 bases and J by 0 bases, leaving 8 bases between them. Germline V gene data show CDR1 as DFQATT and CDR2 as SNEGSKA (reference sequence). The CDR3 contains 13 residues. The CDR3 nucleotides read TGCAGTGCTAGTTACGTCACTAACTATGGCTACACCTTC. Protein product: CSASYVTNYGYTF.

V and J are TRBV21-1 and TRBJ2-5. TRBV21-1 is given as a pseudogene. There are 13 residues in the CDR3. The CDR3 DNA sequence: TGTGCCAGCAGCAAAGTAAAAGGAGAGACCCAGTACTTC. This gives the protein CASSKVKGETQYF.

As concerns this clonotype: A clone one base away is much larger, so this may be a read error. V gene TRBV4-3 combines with J gene TRBJ1-4, with D possibly being TRBD1 (6 bases). V was pared by 1 base and J by 0 bases, with 15 bases between. This CDR3 spans 18 amino acids. Per the germline V gene, CDR1 is LGHNA and CDR2 is YSLEER. CDR3 nucleotide sequence: TGCGCCAGCAGCCAAGGCGGACAGACTATTGCAACTAATGAAAAACTGTTTTTT. Translation: CASSQGGQTIATNEKLFF.

The sample holds a few counts of this clonotype. This chain connects TRBV29-1 to TRBJ2-3, with D tentatively TRBD2 (6 bases). The ends were cut back, 1 base at V and 0 bases at J, with 11 bases in the middle. The germline V gene has CDR1 SQVTM and CDR2 ANQGSEA. The CDR3 has 15 amino acids. The CDR3 spells CSVEGRGWSTDTQYF. CDR3 DNA: TGCAGCGTTGAAGGGCGGGGATGGAGCACAGATACGCAGTATTTT.

This clonotype was recorded at least ten times. The chain carries TRBV27 and TRBJ2-2, with TRBD1 as a possible D gene (5 bases). The CDR3 covers 13 residues. Germline V CDR1 and CDR2: MNHEY, SMNVEV (reference sequence). V gave up 3 bases and J gave up 4 bases, with 6 bases separating them. Here the CDR3 reads CASSLTVTGELFF. The CDR3 DNA is TGTGCCAGCAGTTTGACAGTCACCGGGGAGCTGTTTTTT.

In regard to this clonotype: This sequence may be a read error, since a much larger clone differs from it by one base. No conserved phenylalanine or tryptophan ends this CDR3, so it is likely a read error. The chain has TRBV27 and TRBJ2-6; 11 positions match TRBD1. CDR3 length equals 17 residues. V gave up 7 bases and J gave up 1 base; unmatched junction bases: 6. The germline V gene encodes CDR1 MNHEY and CDR2 SMNVEV (reference sequence). The CDR3 loop reads CASTGTGGGSGANVLTL. For the CDR3, the DNA is TGTGCCAGCACCGGGACAGGGGGAGGTTCTGGGGCCAACGTCCTGACTCTC.

A note on this clonotype: This may arise from a read error, as a much more abundant clone is one base away. The chain has TRBV27 and TRBJ1-2, with TRBD1 as a possible D gene (6 bases). The CDR3 sequence is 15 residues long. From germline, CDR1 is MNHEY and CDR2 SMNVEV (reference sequence). The CDR3 spells CSSRIKGHPIYGYTF. The CDR3, as DNA: TGTTCCAGCAGAATCAAGGGACATCCGATCTATGGCTACACCTTC.

In its sample, this clonotype was seen many times. The gene calls are TRBV7-9 and TRBJ2-2, with a possible D match to TRBD2 (6 bases). This CDR3 region has 15 residues. V was pared by 0 bases and J by 7 bases, with 12 bases between. The V gene's germline CDR1 is SEHNR and CDR2 FQNEAQ (reference sequence). CDR3 protein: CASSLAGGSHGELFF. Written as DNA, the CDR3 is TGTGCCAGCAGCTTAGCAGGAGGGTCCCACGGGGAGCTGTTTTTT.

As to this clonotype: A clone one base away is much larger, so this may be a read error. Written as DNA, the CDR3 is TGTGCCTGCAGTTACATGGCAGGGGGGTACCAAGAGACCCAGTACTTC. It encodes CACSYMAGGYQETQYF. The chain has TRBV6-6 and TRBJ2-5, with D perhaps TRBD1 (7 bases). CDR3 length: 16 amino acids. Germline V gene sequence: CDR1 MNHNY, CDR2 SVGAGI (reference sequence).

The chain employs TRBV10-3 and TRBJ1-5; D is perhaps TRBD1 (5 bases). Per the germline V gene, CDR1 is ENHRY and CDR2 is SYGVKD. V was pared by 3 bases and J by 2 bases, with 8 bases between. The CDR3 runs 14 residues. The DNA of the CDR3 is TGTGCCATCAGTGAATCACAGGGCAATCAGCCCCAGCATTTT. Protein product: CAISESQGNQPQHF.

The J gene is TRBJ2-5, the V gene TRBV4-1; TRBD2 might be the D (6 bases). Trimming took off 0 bases at V and 1 base at J, with 9 bases between the two ends. Germline V gene sequence: CDR1 MGHRA, CDR2 YSYEKL. The CDR3 is 15 residues long. In nucleotides, the CDR3 is TGCGCCAGCAGCCAAGAGGGGGGTTCCCAAGAGACCCAGTACTTC. As protein: CASSQEGGSQETQYF.

This clonotype was counted many times. The chain uses TRBV12-3 or TRBV12-4 and TRBJ2-7; 7 nucleotides line up with TRBD1. This CDR3 has 12 amino acids. J was trimmed by 6 bases and V by 5 bases; bases with no gene match: 4. DNA for the CDR3: TGTGCCAGCAGTATCACAGGGGCCGAGCAGTACTTC. Its protein product is CASSITGAEQYF.

The table lists this clonotype with many counts. The J gene is TRBJ2-4, the V gene TRBV7-6; tentatively, D is TRBD2 (6 bases). The V end was cut by 5 bases, the J end by 2 bases, with 22 bases between. Per the germline V gene, CDR1 is SGHVS and CDR2 is FNYEAQ. The CDR3 has 18 amino acids. As DNA, the CDR3 is TGTGCCAGCAGCCCTGAGGGAGGCAGGAGAGGGACCAAAAACATTCAGTACTTC. This sequence encodes CASSPEGGRRGTKNIQYF.

V and J are TRBV6-2 or TRBV6-3 and TRBJ1-5, with D uncertain. CDR1 and CDR2 from the germline V gene are MNHEY and SVGEGT. The CDR3 runs 16 residues. V gave up 6 bases and J gave up 0 bases, with 15 bases separating them. CDR3 sequence (DNA): TGTGCCAGCAGACGGGGTGTTAACTATAGCAATCAGCCCCAGCATTTT. Encoded protein: CASRRGVNYSNQPQHF.

At least ten counts were recorded for this clonotype. The chain links TRBV5-1 to TRBJ2-5; 7 nucleotides match TRBD2. Trimming cost V 0 bases and J 4 bases; bases outside gene matches: 9. CDR3 length: 16 residues. The germline CDR1 and CDR2 sequences are SGHRS and YFSETQ. This CDR3 reads CASSLGNGGTRETQYF. CDR3 DNA: TGCGCCAGCAGCTTGGGCAACGGGGGGACGAGAGAGACCCAGTACTTC.

This clonotype was observed at least ten times. This chain uses TRBV5-4 with TRBJ1-1, with 10 bases that match TRBD1. CDR1 is SGHNT and CDR2 is YYREEE in the germline V gene (reference sequence). V shed 4 bases, J shed 4 bases, and the junction held 4 bases outside the gene matches. The CDR3 runs 14 residues. The CDR3 spells CASSEGQGLTEAFF. CDR3 nucleotides: TGTGCCAGCAGCGAGGGACAGGGGCTCACTGAAGCTTTCTTT.

There are a few counts of this clonotype. The V and J genes are TRBV27 and TRBJ2-7; the D call may be TRBD1 or TRBD2 (5 bases each). Trimming removed 3 bases from V and 1 base from J, with 10 bases in between. Germline V CDR1 and CDR2: MNHEY, SMNVEV (reference sequence). The CDR3 runs to 14 residues. The CDR3 is CASSFKGSSYEQYF. CDR3 coding DNA: TGTGCCAGCAGTTTTAAGGGGAGTTCCTACGAGCAGTACTTC.